This TCR beta chain was sequenced for a study of regulatory T cells in long-lasting Graves disease. Germline loops: CDR1 SGHRS, CDR2 YFSETQ. The V end lost 1 base, the J end lost 4 bases, and 8 bases lay between the germline ends. The CDR3 is made up of 13 amino acids. The sample's time point: newly diagnosed GD, antithyroid drugs for less than 3 months. Preparation of the TCR library used RNA extracted from PBMCs. Construction of the TCR beta libraries employed iRepertoire HTBI primers in conjunction with Arm-PCR of CDR3 regions. MiXCR, applied by TCRdb to the multiplex PCR reads, yields one record per CDR3 protein. The table has approximately 310,000 distinct CDR3 sequences, roughly 18% seen once. This clonotype was picked up many times.

The chain links TRBV5-1 to TRBJ1-2; TRBD1 is a possible D gene (5 bases). The sequences come from peripheral blood mononuclear cells (PBMCs), collected at new diagnosis, from a patient treated with antithyroid drugs. The TCR was taken from a female donor with Graves disease. CDR3 in DNA: TGCGCCAGCAGCTTGCCAGGGTCCTATGGCTACACCTTC. Translation gives CASSLPGSYGYTF. The variable domain in full, completed from reference TRBV5-1 and TRBJ1-2, reads KAGVTQTPRYLIKTRGQQVTLSCSPISGHRSVSWYQQTPGQGLQFLFEYFSETQRNKGNFPGRFSGRQFSNSRSEMNVSTLELGDSALYLCASSLPGSYGYTFGSGTRLTVV.